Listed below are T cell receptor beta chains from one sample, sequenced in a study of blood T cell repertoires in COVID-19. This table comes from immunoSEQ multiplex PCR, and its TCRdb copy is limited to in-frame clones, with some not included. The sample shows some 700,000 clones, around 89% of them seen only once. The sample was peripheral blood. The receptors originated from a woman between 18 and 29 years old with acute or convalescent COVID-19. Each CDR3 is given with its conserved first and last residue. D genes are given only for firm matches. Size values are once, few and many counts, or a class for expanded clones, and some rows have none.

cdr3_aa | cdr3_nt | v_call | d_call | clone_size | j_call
CASSSPGVGVAFF | TGTGCCAGCAGTTCCCCGGGGGTAGGGGTAGCTTTCTTT | TRBV12-3/TRBV12-4 | - | once | TRBJ1-1
CASSLGAYQPQHF | TGTGCCAGCAGCTTAGGGGCCTATCAGCCCCAGCATTTT | TRBV7-8 | - | - | TRBJ1-5
CASSYGLAGNNEQFF | TGTGCCAGCAGTTACGGGCTAGCGGGAAACAATGAGCAGTTCTTC | TRBV6-2/TRBV6-3 | TRBD2 | - | TRBJ2-1
CASSPRTGDNYGYTF | TGCGCCAGCAGTCCCCGGACGGGGGACAACTATGGCTACACCTTC | TRBV23-1 | - | - | TRBJ1-2
CASSRGYEQFF | TGTGCCAGCAGCCGCGGCTATGAGCAGTTCTTC | TRBV12-3/TRBV12-4 | - | - | TRBJ2-1
CASSPGKKLFF | TGTGCCAGCAGCCCAGGGAAAAAACTGTTTTTT | TRBV7-2 | - | once | TRBJ1-4
CASRATGGTYEQYF | TGTGCCAGCAGAGCGACAGGGGGCACCTACGAGCAGTACTTC | TRBV5-5 | TRBD1 | once | TRBJ2-7
CASSLVADTGELFF | TGCGCCAGCAGCTTGGTGGCGGACACCGGGGAGCTGTTTTTT | TRBV5-1 | - | - | TRBJ2-2
CASTGGTEAFF | TGTGCCAGCACGGGGGGTACTGAAGCTTTCTTT | TRBV12-3/TRBV12-4 | - | - | TRBJ1-1
CASSSAPKWHSGSNQPQHF | TGTGCCAGCAGCTCCGCGCCCAAATGGCACTCGGGTAGCAATCAGCCCCAGCATTTT | TRBV5-6 | - | - | TRBJ1-5
CASSHSGISSTNYGYTF | TGTGCCAGTAGTCACAGCGGCATTTCATCAACTAACTATGGCTACACCTTC | TRBV19 | - | few | TRBJ1-2
CASSYRATRDTEAFF | TGTGCCAGCAGTTATAGGGCAACCAGGGACACTGAAGCTTTCTTT | TRBV6-5 | - | - | TRBJ1-1
CAWSQGFGSYEQYF | TGTGCCTGGAGCCAGGGGTTTGGCTCCTACGAGCAGTACTTC | TRBV30 | - | - | TRBJ2-7
CASSQDSLMGAYEKLFF | TGCGCCAGCAGCCAAGATTCCCTCATGGGGGCTTATGAAAAACTGTTTTTT | TRBV4-1 | - | - | TRBJ1-4
CASSSNLQGGAFF | TGTGCCAGCAGTTCTAATCTTCAGGGAGGAGCTTTCTTT | TRBV27 | - | - | TRBJ1-1
CASSVGGSGEQYF | TGTGCCAGCAGCGTTGGAGGGTCGGGCGAGCAGTACTTC | TRBV9 | - | - | TRBJ2-7
CASSQVPTSTEQFF | TGTGCCAGCAGCCAAGTCCCAACTAGCACTGAGCAGTTCTTC | TRBV3-1/TRBV3-2 | - | - | TRBJ2-1
CASGLGTALGETQYF | TGTGCTAGTGGTTTGGGGACAGCCCTGGGGGAGACCCAGTACTTC | TRBV12-5 | - | - | TRBJ2-5
CASSFHKRGGTDTQYF | TGTGCCAGCAGCTTCCATAAGCGGGGGGGCACAGATACGCAGTATTTT | TRBV5-4 | TRBD2 | - | TRBJ2-3
CASSARTGGYEQYF | TGTGCCAGCAGTGCAAGGACAGGGGGCTACGAGCAGTACTTC | TRBV2 | TRBD1 | - | TRBJ2-7
CASSLVGSGAGNIQYF | TGCGCCAGCAGCTTGGTAGGGTCAGGGGCCGGAAACATTCAGTACTTC | TRBV5-1 | - | - | TRBJ2-4
CASSPRPGSSYNEQFF | TGTGCCAGCAGCCCCAGACCGGGGAGCTCCTACAATGAGCAGTTCTTC | TRBV14 | - | - | TRBJ2-1
CASSLSGAGASYEQYF | TGTGCCAGCAGTCTTTCTGGGGCAGGGGCCTCCTACGAGCAGTACTTC | TRBV25-1 | - | - | TRBJ2-7
CASSPYRGAPYEQYF | TGTGCCAGCAGCCCCTATCGGGGGGCGCCTTACGAGCAGTACTTC | TRBV3-1/TRBV3-2 | - | once | TRBJ2-7
CASRSGFHGYTF | TGTGCCAGCAGATCAGGGTTTCATGGCTACACCTTC | TRBV27 | - | - | TRBJ1-2
CASSLAAEETQYF | TGTGCCAGCAGCCTCGCAGCGGAAGAGACCCAGTACTTC | TRBV3-1/TRBV3-2 | - | - | TRBJ2-5
CASSLIGEGHTYEQYF | TGTGCCAGCAGTTTAATCGGGGAAGGTCATACCTACGAGCAGTACTTC | TRBV28 | - | - | TRBJ2-7
CASREGLYGYTF | TGTGCCAGCAGAGAGGGCCTCTATGGCTACACCTTC | TRBV12-3/TRBV12-4 | - | - | TRBJ1-2
CASSLYGTDGNYGYTF | TGCGCCAGCAGCTTGTATGGGACAGACGGCAACTATGGCTACACCTTC | TRBV5-1 | TRBD1 | - | TRBJ1-2
CASSLSSRGYGYTF | TGTGCCAGCAGTTTATCGAGCAGGGGCTATGGCTACACCTTC | TRBV27 | - | - | TRBJ1-2
CSAPTGVYSYGYTF | TGCAGCGCCCCCACGGGGGTGTATAGCTATGGCTACACCTTC | TRBV29-1 | - | - | TRBJ1-2
CASSQERGGYGYTF | TGTGCCAGCAGCCAAGAAAGGGGGGGGTATGGCTACACCTTC | TRBV14 | - | - | TRBJ1-2
CATRSPGGYYGYTF | TGTGCCACCAGGTCCCCAGGGGGGTACTATGGCTACACCTTC | TRBV21-1 | - | few | TRBJ1-2
CASRRDRTTNTIYF | TGCGCCAGCAGACGGGACAGAACCACGAACACCATATATTTT | TRBV5-1 | TRBD1 | - | TRBJ1-3
CASSVGHKRDYNSPLHF | TGTGCCAGCAGCGTAGGGCACAAGCGGGACTATAATTCACCCCTCCACTTT | TRBV9 | - | - | TRBJ1-6
CASSPFTGWPFF | TGTGCCAGCTCACCGTTTACAGGGTGGCCTTTCTTT | TRBV18 | - | - | TRBJ1-1
CASSLGILAGGTGELFF | TGCGCCAGCAGCCTGGGGATCCTAGCGGGGGGCACCGGGGAGCTGTTTTTT | TRBV5-1 | TRBD2 | - | TRBJ2-2
CASSSGGAPSYEQYF | TGTGCCAGCAGCTCGGGAGGGGCCCCCTCCTACGAGCAGTACTTC | TRBV2 | TRBD2 | - | TRBJ2-7
CAFRDRVNTEAFF | TGTGCCTTCCGGGACAGGGTGAACACTGAAGCTTTCTTT | TRBV30 | TRBD1 | - | TRBJ1-1
CASSPVTTGYEQYF | TGTGCCAGCAGCCCGGTCACGACAGGGTACGAGCAGTACTTC | TRBV21-1 | - | once | TRBJ2-7
CASSPGTGHGYTF | TGTGCCAGCAGCCCCGGGACAGGGCATGGCTACACCTTC | TRBV12-3/TRBV12-4 | TRBD1 | - | TRBJ1-2
CASSVDGGGGYNEQFF | TGTGCCAGCAGCGTAGATGGTGGCGGGGGATACAATGAGCAGTTCTTC | TRBV9 | TRBD2 | - | TRBJ2-1
CASSLEPGIDEQYF | TGCGCCAGCAGCTTGGAGCCGGGGATCGACGAGCAGTACTTC | TRBV5-1 | - | - | TRBJ2-7
CASSPGARAEKLFF | TGTGCCAGCAGCCCAGGGGCGCGGGCTGAAAAACTGTTTTTT | TRBV7-9 | - | - | TRBJ1-4
CASSTGDRDHYGYTF | TGTGCCAGCAGCACCGGGGACAGGGACCACTATGGCTACACCTTC | TRBV7-6 | TRBD1 | - | TRBJ1-2
CASSWPTGDLDFATVVYTDTQYF | TGCGCCAGCAGCTGGCCGACAGGAGACTTGGACTTCGCAACGGTGGTATACACAGATACGCAGTATTTT | TRBV5-1 | - | - | TRBJ2-3
CASSQDPGGGYEQYF | TGCGCCAGCAGCCAAGATCCAGGGGGCGGGTACGAGCAGTACTTC | TRBV4-1 | TRBD1 | - | TRBJ2-7
CASSGGAEAFF | TGTGCCAGCAGCGGGGGGGCTGAAGCTTTCTTT | TRBV9 | - | - | TRBJ1-1
CASSLGWDSASNQPQHF | TGTGCCAGCAGCTTAGGCTGGGACAGTGCAAGCAATCAGCCCCAGCATTTT | TRBV7-8 | TRBD1 | - | TRBJ1-5
CASSILSSGSYNEQFF | TGTGCCAGTAGTATCCTCTCCAGCGGTTCCTACAATGAGCAGTTCTTC | TRBV19 | - | - | TRBJ2-1
CASSFGATNEKLFF | TGCGCCAGCAGCTTCGGTGCGACTAATGAAAAACTGTTTTTT | TRBV5-1 | - | - | TRBJ1-4
CATRPDTSGQPQHF | TGTGCCACCAGGCCTGACACCTCGGGACAGCCCCAGCATTTT | TRBV24-1 | - | - | TRBJ1-5
CAWLQGTTEAFF | TGTGCCTGGTTACAGGGGACGACTGAAGCTTTCTTT | TRBV30 | TRBD1 | - | TRBJ1-1
CASSPAAGVGYTF | TGTGCCAGCAGCCCAGCAGCGGGTGTCGGCTACACCTTC | TRBV11-2 | - | - | TRBJ1-2
CASSFAPPTTTRYNEQFF | TGTGCCAGCAGCTTTGCCCCCCCCACTACGACTAGATACAATGAGCAGTTCTTC | TRBV12-1 | - | - | TRBJ2-1
CAWSVRVTGVRNTIYF | TGTGCCTGGAGTGTACGGGTTACAGGGGTTAGAAACACCATATATTTT | TRBV30 | TRBD1 | - | TRBJ1-3
CASSPRDSSYEQYF | TGTGCCAGCAGCCCAAGGGACAGCTCCTACGAGCAGTACTTC | TRBV7-6 | TRBD1 | - | TRBJ2-7